This T cell receptor beta chain was sequenced in a study of T-cell memory formation after mild COVID-19. Study results and caveats: Contracting clones from day 15 to 85 showed balanced CD4/CD8; later expanders favored CD4+.

Each CDR3 protein is one row after TCRdb ran MiXCR on the 5' RACE reads. The sample lists roughly 160,000 distinct CDR3 sequences, approximately 12% occurring once. About this clonotype itself: No antigen is known for it. Relative to the germline gene, one junction end is altered; a read error may explain this.

The germline gives CDR1 SGHRS, CDR2 YFSETQ. The length of the CDR3 is 14 residues. This chain uses TRBV5-1 with TRBJ2-2; 8 bases map to TRBD1. The sequence came from a man aged 18 to 29 who had mild COVID-19 (a few samples of this study predate the infection). Cell type and time point are not known. Sequencing was carried out using PBMCs or a T cell subset sorted from them (not recorded which). The CDR3 DNA is TGCGCCAGCAGCTTGGCAGGGGGCCCCGGGGAGCAGTTTTTT. This encodes CASSLAGGPGEQFF.